One T cell receptor (beta chain) is described in this entry. Its target is not known. This table comes from immunoSEQ multiplex PCR, and its TCRdb copy is limited to in-frame clones, with some not included. This sample has more than 55,000 clones, with about 81% found just once. Time point meaning: week 23, last vaccination. What each vaccine dose contained was 300 ug of mutant IDH1 20-mer peptide, accompanied by topical imiquimod. The sample comes from a study of a mutant IDH1 vaccine in newly diagnosed glioma. Study-wide context: In some groups vaccination began 4-6 weeks post-radiotherapy; others received it with temozolomide.

V shed 0 bases and J shed 4 bases, with 14 bases lying between them. The CDR3 is made up of 15 amino acids. Germline V gene data show CDR1 as SGHNT and CDR2 as YYREEE (reference sequence). The rearrangement links TRBV5-4 to TRBJ2-7; a possible D gene is TRBD2 (5 bases). This receptor was identified in a woman in her 40s with glioma. Some clones in this sample may be carry-over from other donors' samples. Sequenced here: PBMCs, sampled from a glioma patient whose treatment included an IDH1 peptide vaccine. CDR3 nucleotide sequence: TGTGCCAGCAGCTTGGATGCGACTACGCGTTACGAGCAGTACTTC. Translating gives CASSLDATTRYEQYF.